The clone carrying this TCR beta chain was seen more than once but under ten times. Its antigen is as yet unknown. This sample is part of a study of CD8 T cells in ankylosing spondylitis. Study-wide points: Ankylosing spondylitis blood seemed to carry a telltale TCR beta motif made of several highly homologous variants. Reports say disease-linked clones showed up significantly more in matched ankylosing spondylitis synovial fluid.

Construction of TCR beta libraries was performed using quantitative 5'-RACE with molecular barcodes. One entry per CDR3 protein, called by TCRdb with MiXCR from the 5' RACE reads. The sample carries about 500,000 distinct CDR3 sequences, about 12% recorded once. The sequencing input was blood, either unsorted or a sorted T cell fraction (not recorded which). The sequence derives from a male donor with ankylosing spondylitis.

The CDR3 region has the DNA TGCGCCAGCAGCTTGGACGTTGGGAATTCACCCCTCCACTTT. Translation gives CASSLDVGNSPLHF. The chain employs TRBV5-1 and TRBJ1-6; D unresolved. V was cut by 0 bases and J by 7 bases, with 8 bases left in between. The CDR3 is 14 residues long. Germline assignment: CDR1 SGHRS and CDR2 YFSETQ. Drawing the rest from reference TRBV5-1 and TRBJ1-6, the complete variable domain is KAGVTQTPRYLIKTRGQQVTLSCSPISGHRSVSWYQQTPGQGLQFLFEYFSETQRNKGNFPGRFSGRQFSNSRSEMNVSTLELGDSALYLCASSLDVGNSPLHFGNGTRLTVT.